This passage covers 30 T cell receptor beta chains from one sample sequenced in a study of blood T cell repertoires in COVID-19. The method was immunoSEQ multiplex PCR; TCRdb's version includes in-frame clones alone and lacks a portion of them. The table lists roughly 360,000 clones, 81% of them singletons. Sequenced input: peripheral blood. These receptors were taken from a human donor with acute or convalescent COVID-19. The donor label of this sample is uncertain.

The chain carries TRBV5-1 and TRBJ1-5, with no clear D. V was cut by 1 base and J by 1 base, with 3 bases left in between. Germline loops: CDR1 SGHRS, CDR2 YFSETQ. This CDR3 has 13 amino acids. Here the CDR3 DNA reads TGCGCCAGCAGCTTGAGCAGCAATCAGCCCCAGCATTTT. It specifies CASSLSSNQPQHF.

J is TRBJ1-2 and V is TRBV4-1; 9 bases fit TRBD1. The germline V gene has CDR1 MGHRA and CDR2 YSYEKL. The trim removed 1 base at V and 6 bases at J, leaving 9 bases unmatched. There are 16 residues in the CDR3. This chain's CDR3 is CASSQGLDRGIDGYTF. CDR3 sequence (DNA): TGCGCCAGCAGCCAAGGGCTGGACAGGGGAATTGATGGCTACACCTTC.

This clone has only a few counts. The V call is TRBV27, the J call TRBJ1-2; D may be TRBD1 (5 bases). This CDR3 spans 14 amino acids. Germline V gives CDR1 MNHEY, CDR2 SMNVEV (reference sequence). With 3 bases removed from V and 4 bases from J, the gap between germline ends came to 12 bases. CDR3 loop: CASSFRVGAYGYTF. The DNA of the CDR3 is TGTGCCAGCAGTTTCAGGGTAGGGGCCTATGGCTACACCTTC.

The CDR3: CASSRGRVEKLFF. DNA of the CDR3: TGTGCCAGCAGTAGAGGCAGGGTTGAAAAACTGTTTTTT. V usage is TRBV6-5 and J usage is TRBJ1-4, with D tentatively TRBD1 (5 bases). V shed 5 bases and J shed 7 bases, with 11 bases lying between them. In germline, CDR1 is MNHEY, CDR2 SVGAGI. This CDR3 is 13 amino acids long.

V gene TRBV21-1 combines with J gene TRBJ1-2. TRBV21-1 is marked as a pseudogene. CDR3 size: 16 residues. CDR3 sequence (DNA): TGTGCCAGCCGTCAGACTGGAGCGTCGAAGGACTATGGCTACACCTTC. Translation: CASRQTGASKDYGYTF.

The CDR3 loop reads CASSRGLAGPYTGELFF. CDR3 nucleotide sequence: TGTGCCAGCAGCAGGGGACTAGCGGGACCTTACACCGGGGAGCTGTTTTTT. The chain joins TRBV11-2 to TRBJ2-2; 13 nucleotides line up with TRBD2. Trimming cost V 5 bases and J 3 bases; bases outside gene matches: 6. CDR3 length: 17 amino acids. CDR1 and CDR2 from the germline V gene are SGHAT and FQNNGV.

The CDR3: CASNPWTAYGYTF. The CDR3 DNA reads as TGTGCCAGCAACCCCTGGACTGCCTATGGCTACACCTTC. The chain recombines TRBV12-3 or TRBV12-4 with TRBJ1-2; D gene uncertain. V was cut by 7 bases and J by 4 bases, with 13 bases left in between. This CDR3 region has 13 residues.

The chain links TRBV6-5 to TRBJ1-5; D may be TRBD1 (6 bases). The CDR3 spans 15 residues. The V end lost 7 bases, the J end lost 3 bases, and 16 bases lay between the germline ends. The V gene's germline CDR1 is MNHEY and CDR2 SVGAGI. DNA of the CDR3: TGTGCCAGCACGCTAAGCGGACAGACCAATCAGCCCCAGCATTTT. Residues: CASTLSGQTNQPQHF.

The chain is built from TRBV6-1 and TRBJ1-5; D perhaps matches TRBD1 (6 bases). Trimming removed 0 bases at V and 0 bases at J, with 21 bases between. Looked up from germline, CDR1 is MNHNS and CDR2 is SASEGT. This CDR3 is built from 20 residues. The CDR3 DNA reads as TGTGCCAGCAGTGAAGCGTGGGGGGGGCGGACCGCCTATAGCAATCAGCCCCAGCATTTT. Its translation is CASSEAWGGRTAYSNQPQHF.

The CDR3 loop reads CAWTRTAPSGANVLTF. In nucleotides, the CDR3 is TGTGCCTGGACGAGGACTGCCCCCTCTGGGGCCAACGTCCTGACTTTC. The V and J genes are TRBV30 and TRBJ2-6; D may be TRBD2 (5 bases). V lost 4 bases and J 0 bases, leaving 13 bases between the germline ends. Germline V gives CDR1 GTSNPN, CDR2 SVGIG (reference sequence). The CDR3 spans 16 residues.

The genes are TRBV3-1 (or the pseudogene TRBV3-2) and TRBJ1-1; D is uncertain. Germline V gene data show CDR1 as LGHDT and CDR2 as YNNKEL (reference sequence). V lost 6 bases and J lost 1, with 12 bases in between. This CDR3 has 14 residues. The CDR3 bases are TGTGCCAGCAGGGGTTCGACTCGGAACACTGAAGCTTTCTTT. Protein: CASRGSTRNTEAFF.

The chain carries TRBV2 and TRBJ2-7, with 8 bases lining up with TRBD1. V was clipped by 6 bases and J by 3 bases; unmatched bases: 7. The CDR3 contains 14 residues. From germline, CDR1 is SNHLY and CDR2 FYNNEI. The chain's CDR3 is CASRMDRAIYEQYF. In DNA, the CDR3 is TGTGCCAGCAGAATGGACAGGGCGATCTACGAGCAGTACTTC.

The chain is built from TRBV14 and TRBJ2-7; 9 bases are shared with TRBD2. Per the germline V gene, CDR1 is SGHDN and CDR2 is FVKESK. There are 19 residues in the CDR3. The J segment lost 6 bases and the V segment lost 1 base, leaving 19 bases of the junction unmatched. Written as DNA, the CDR3 is TGTGCCAGCAGCCAAGGAGCGCCTAGCGGGAAGTCGTGGGGAGGCGAGCAGTACTTC. Protein sequence: CASSQGAPSGKSWGGEQYF.

This clone was observed a few times. This sequence joins TRBV5-1 and TRBJ2-4; a possible D gene is TRBD2 (6 bases). Germline CDR1 is SGHRS and CDR2 is YFSETQ. This CDR3 is built from 13 residues. Between the trimmed V and J ends, which lost 0 bases and 8 bases, there was a span of 9 bases. CDR3 protein: CASSLDQRDIQYF. In DNA form, the CDR3 reads TGCGCCAGCAGCTTGGATCAGCGGGACATTCAGTACTTC.

The chain has TRBV19 and TRBJ2-2; tentative D call: TRBD2 (6 bases). Trimming cost V 9 bases and J 4 bases, with 21 bases left between them. This CDR3 has 16 amino acids. Germline V CDR1 and CDR2: LNHDA, SQIVND (reference sequence). The DNA of the CDR3 is TGTGCCAGCCACGCCCCGGGAGACCCAAGCACCGGGGAGCTGTTTTTT. Translation gives CASHAPGDPSTGELFF.

V and J are TRBV18 and TRBJ2-7; 7 nucleotides align to TRBD1. This CDR3 has 14 residues. With V trimmed by 5 bases and J by 2 bases, 6 bases remained unmatched. Per germline, CDR1 KGHSH and CDR2 LQKENI. For the CDR3, the DNA is TGTGCCAGCTCAATCGACAGGGTACCCTACGAGCAGTACTTC. Its translation is CASSIDRVPYEQYF.

The J gene is TRBJ1-2, the V gene TRBV27, with 7 bases fitting TRBD1. The V gene end was trimmed by 4 bases and the J gene end by 8 bases; junction bases not matched to a gene: 13. Germline assignment: CDR1 MNHEY and CDR2 SMNVEV (reference sequence). The CDR3 extends over 15 amino acids. CDR3 bases: TGTGCCAGCAGTTCGATGACAGGGAATGCGCGAGGCTACACCTTC. Amino acid sequence: CASSSMTGNARGYTF.

The V gene is TRBV6-5, the J gene TRBJ1-1; TRBD1 is a possible D gene (5 bases). V was clipped by 6 bases and J by 8 bases, with 13 bases between them. The CDR3 runs to 12 residues. Germline CDR1 reads MNHEY; CDR2 reads SVGAGI. Here the CDR3 reads CASSLDRSEAFF. The DNA for the CDR3 is TGTGCCAGCAGCCTCGACAGATCCGAAGCTTTCTTT.

This clone has just a few counts. The CDR3 loop reads CASSHGTVPIKDTQYF. CDR3 coding DNA: TGCGCCAGCAGCCACGGGACAGTTCCTATTAAAGATACGCAGTATTTT. This sequence joins TRBV5-1 and TRBJ2-3; TRBD1 agrees at 7 bases. Trimming took 4 bases from V and 5 from J; bases not matched to a gene: 13. The CDR3 runs to 16 residues. Germline V lookup: CDR1 SGHRS, CDR2 YFSETQ.

CDR3 nucleotide sequence: TGTGCCAGCAGTAAGACTAGCGCGGGTGAGCAGTTCTTC. It yields the protein CASSKTSAGEQFF. The rearrangement links TRBV27 to TRBJ2-1; 8 bases align to TRBD2. The CDR3 is made up of 13 amino acids. CDR1 and CDR2 (germline): MNHEY, SMNVEV (reference sequence). V lost 5 bases to trimming and J lost 9 bases; unmatched junction nucleotides: 6.

The chain uses TRBV5-5 and TRBJ1-2, with D uncertain. CDR3 length equals 15 residues. V was shortened by 0 bases and J by 4 bases, with 13 bases between the two germline ends. The germline V gene encodes CDR1 SGHKS and CDR2 YYEKEE (reference sequence). The chain's CDR3 is CASSLGLNPSYGYTF. In DNA, the CDR3 is TGTGCCAGCAGCTTGGGACTCAACCCCTCCTATGGCTACACCTTC.

V is TRBV28 and J is TRBJ1-2, with 8 bases lining up with TRBD1. J lost 4 bases, V lost 4 bases, and 5 bases had no gene match. CDR3 length: 14 amino acids. Germline V CDR1 and CDR2: MDHEN, SYDVKM. Here the CDR3 DNA reads TGTGCCAGCAGTTCCGGGACAGGTGTCTATGGCTACACCTTC. Translation gives CASSSGTGVYGYTF.

The chain has TRBV3-1 (or the pseudogene TRBV3-2) and TRBJ1-1; TRBD1 aligns across 7 bases. Germline V gene lookup returns CDR1 LGHDT and CDR2 YNNKEL (reference sequence). The CDR3 is 16 residues long. The V gene end was trimmed by 4 bases and the J gene end by 0 bases; junction bases not matched to a gene: 8. The CDR3 DNA reads as TGTGCCAGCAGCCCATACACCGGGACAGTGAACACTGAAGCTTTCTTT. This translates into CASSPYTGTVNTEAFF.

The V call is TRBV19, the J call TRBJ1-2; TRBD1 matches 7 bases. The CDR3 has 13 residues. V dropped 4 bases and J dropped 4; count of bases not matched to a gene: 3. CDR1 and CDR2 from the germline V gene are LNHDA and SQIVND (reference sequence). CDR3 region: CASSRDRIYGYTF. DNA of the CDR3: TGTGCCAGTAGTAGGGACAGAATCTATGGCTACACCTTC.

This clone came up once. This chain uses TRBV5-1 with TRBJ2-3; the match to TRBD2 covers 8 bases. Trimming at V came to 0 bases and at J to 3 bases, leaving 9 bases not matched to a gene. This CDR3 is built from 17 residues. The germline CDR1 and CDR2 sequences are SGHRS and YFSETQ. The CDR3 here is CASSLVPAGAATDTQYF. In DNA form, the CDR3 reads TGCGCCAGCAGCTTGGTCCCAGCGGGAGCGGCGACAGATACGCAGTATTTT.

The chain combines TRBV5-1 with TRBJ1-4, with 8 bases identical to TRBD1. The ends lost 4 bases at V and 8 bases at J; junction bases unmatched: 13. Germline loops: CDR1 SGHRS, CDR2 YFSETQ. The CDR3 consists of 16 residues. This CDR3 reads CASSPSRTGRGEKLFF. The CDR3 DNA reads as TGCGCCAGCAGCCCGTCCCGGACAGGGCGAGGAGAAAAACTGTTTTTT.

The chain couples TRBV2 to TRBJ2-1; D is ambiguous. The CDR3 is made up of 14 amino acids. CDR1 is SNHLY, CDR2 FYNNEI, per germline. Trimming took 6 bases from V and 2 from J, leaving 11 bases between them. CDR3 amino acids: CASRELAPYNEQFF. For the CDR3, the DNA is TGTGCCAGCAGGGAGCTGGCCCCCTACAATGAGCAGTTCTTC.

This clone turned up a few times. V and J are TRBV4-1 and TRBJ2-2; the D gene is possibly TRBD2 (6 bases). The CDR3 has 17 amino acids. The V end lost 1 base, the J end lost 3 bases, and 15 bases lay between the germline ends. Per the germline V gene, CDR1 is MGHRA and CDR2 is YSYEKL. CDR3 bases: TGCGCCAGCAGCCAAGTCGCGGGGATGGGGTACACCGGGGAGCTGTTTTTT. This translates into CASSQVAGMGYTGELFF.

V is TRBV19 and J is TRBJ1-1; D is undetermined. The CDR3 runs 14 residues. The V end lost 3 bases, the J end lost 1 base, and 9 bases lay between the germline ends. Germline-derived CDR1 and CDR2 are LNHDA and SQIVND (reference sequence). Written as DNA, the CDR3 is TGTGCCAGTAGTATTCTCCCCCGGAACACTGAAGCTTTCTTT. It yields the protein CASSILPRNTEAFF.

The rearrangement uses TRBV6-2 or TRBV6-3 and TRBJ1-6; the D gene is possibly TRBD1 (5 bases). CDR1 MNHEY and CDR2 SVGEGT come from the germline V gene. V shed 2 bases and J shed 9 bases, with 17 bases lying between them. The CDR3 contains 16 residues. The CDR3 protein is CASSYIGGRGASPLHF. CDR3 sequence (DNA): TGTGCCAGCAGTTACATCGGGGGGAGAGGTGCTTCACCCCTCCACTTT.